This T cell receptor beta chain was captured in a study of response to subunit inactivated influenza vaccine. This clonotype was recorded a few times. TCRdb re-called the RT-PCR reads with MiXCR, one entry per CDR3 protein. This table holds some 200,000 distinct CDR3 sequences, roughly 12% found once. This CDR3 spans 15 amino acids. CDR1 is SGHRS, CDR2 YFSETQ, per germline. The J segment lost 10 bases and the V segment lost 6 bases, leaving 14 bases of the junction unmatched. This same sample was also part of a study on T cells expressing NK-cell markers. This second report adds: For TCR beta, cDNA was produced by 5'RACE template switching with UMIs.

This specimen consisted of CD8+ T cells sorted from PBMCs, obtained 11 to 12 days after vaccination. V usage is TRBV5-1 and J usage is TRBJ2-1, with TRBD2 matching 9 bases. This sequence originates from a man aged 50 to 59 who received an inactivated influenza vaccine. The CDR3, as DNA: TGCGCCAGCAATGAGCGGGGGGCCGCCGGGGGAGAGCAGTTCTTC. The encoded protein is CASNERGAAGGEQFF.